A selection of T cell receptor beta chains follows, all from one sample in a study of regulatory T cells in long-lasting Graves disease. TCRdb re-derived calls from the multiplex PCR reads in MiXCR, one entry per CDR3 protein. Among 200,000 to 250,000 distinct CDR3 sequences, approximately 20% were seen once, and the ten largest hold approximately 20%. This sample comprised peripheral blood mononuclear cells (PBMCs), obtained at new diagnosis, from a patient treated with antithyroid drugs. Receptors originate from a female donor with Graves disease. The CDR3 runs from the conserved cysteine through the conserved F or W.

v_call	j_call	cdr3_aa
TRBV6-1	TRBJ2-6	CASRPGQGLTDSGANVLTF
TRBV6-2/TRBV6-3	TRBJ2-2	CASSRHDTNTGELFF
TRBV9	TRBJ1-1	CASSSRQGSEAFF
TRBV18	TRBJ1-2	CASSPGTGVYGYTF
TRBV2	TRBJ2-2	CASSSPSTGELFF
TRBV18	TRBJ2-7	CASSSPGQLNYEQYF
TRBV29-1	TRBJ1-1	CSVGLGMNTEAFF
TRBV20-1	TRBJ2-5	CSASQTGDVETQYF
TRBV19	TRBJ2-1	CASIDGGGLANREQFF
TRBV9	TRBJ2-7	CASRTQTGVSYEQYF
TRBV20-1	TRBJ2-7	CSAPPSGQGYEQYF
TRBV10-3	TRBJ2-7	CAISPGLAGGLEF
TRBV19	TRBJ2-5	CASSSLRRGSVGETQYF
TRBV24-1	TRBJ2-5	CATSDGFWEETQYF
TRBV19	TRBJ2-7	CASSGTGILEQYF
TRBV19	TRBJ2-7	CASSIGASGRTGEQYF
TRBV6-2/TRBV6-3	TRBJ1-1	CASREGTEAFF
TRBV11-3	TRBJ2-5	CASSSGGSGAQETQYF
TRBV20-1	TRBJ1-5	CSASRDPSSNQPQHF
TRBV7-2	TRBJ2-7	CASSDSGRAGYEQYF
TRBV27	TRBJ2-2	CASSLSRAGELFF
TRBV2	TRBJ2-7	CASSERTGKGSYEQYF
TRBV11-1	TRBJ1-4	CASSRTATNEKLFF
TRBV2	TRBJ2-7	CASTTKGNEQYF
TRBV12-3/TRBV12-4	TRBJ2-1	CASSFTSGSYEQFF
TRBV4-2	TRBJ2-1	CASSQDRVGSLGNEQFF
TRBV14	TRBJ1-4	CASSQEDRAHEKLFF
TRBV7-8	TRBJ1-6	CASSLMGRSPLHF
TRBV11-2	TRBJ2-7	CASSAGTTGLEQYF
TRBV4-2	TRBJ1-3	CASSVRQGLRGNTIYF
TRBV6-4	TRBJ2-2	CASSSGTGTTGELFF
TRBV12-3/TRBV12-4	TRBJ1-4	CASSPPGFRPNEKLFF
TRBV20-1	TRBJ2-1	CSALSGGSIHEQFF
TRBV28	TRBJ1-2	CASLTGTHSNYGYTF
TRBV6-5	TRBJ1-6	CASSYSGENSPLHF
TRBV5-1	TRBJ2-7	CASSQGQGGSYEQYF
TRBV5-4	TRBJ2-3	CASSPSGGTDTQYF
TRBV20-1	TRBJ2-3	CSARTGDYGTDTQYF
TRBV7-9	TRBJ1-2	CASSPTDYGYTF
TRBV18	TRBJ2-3	CASSPRQGATDTQYF
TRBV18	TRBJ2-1	CASSRLSGRANNEQFF
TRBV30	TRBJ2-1	CAWSSGGSWDFEQFF
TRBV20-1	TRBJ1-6	CSARDSSHSPLHF
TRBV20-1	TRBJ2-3	CSARLAGLTDTQYF
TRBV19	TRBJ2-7	CASSTRDRSYEQYF
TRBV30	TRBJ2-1	CAWSDRTEQFF
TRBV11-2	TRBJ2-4	CASSSWAKNIQYF
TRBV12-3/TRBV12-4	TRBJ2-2	CASSFSGRATGELFF
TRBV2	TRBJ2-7	CASRTSGTYEQYF
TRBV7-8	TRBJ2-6	CASRWGAGANVLTF
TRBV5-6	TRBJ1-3	CASSFTGGNTIYF
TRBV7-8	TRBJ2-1	CASSLASNYNEQFF
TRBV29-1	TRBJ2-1	CSVDGWTGRSNEQFF
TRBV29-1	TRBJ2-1	CSVGGIGNNEQFF